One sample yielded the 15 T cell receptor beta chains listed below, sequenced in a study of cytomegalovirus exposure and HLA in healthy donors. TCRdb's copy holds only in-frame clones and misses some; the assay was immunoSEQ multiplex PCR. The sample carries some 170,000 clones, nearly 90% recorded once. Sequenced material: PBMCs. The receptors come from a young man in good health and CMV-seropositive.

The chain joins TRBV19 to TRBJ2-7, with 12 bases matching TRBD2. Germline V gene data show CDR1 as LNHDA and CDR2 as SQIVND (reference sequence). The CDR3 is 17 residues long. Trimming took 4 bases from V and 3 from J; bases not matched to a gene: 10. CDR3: CASSSSLTSGSVYEQYF. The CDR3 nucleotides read TGTGCCAGTAGTAGTTCCCTGACTAGCGGGAGTGTCTACGAGCAGTACTTC.

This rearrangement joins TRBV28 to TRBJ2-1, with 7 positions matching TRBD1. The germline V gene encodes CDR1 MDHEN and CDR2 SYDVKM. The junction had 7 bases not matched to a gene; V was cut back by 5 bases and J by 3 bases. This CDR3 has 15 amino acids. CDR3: CASSTRDRSYNEQFF. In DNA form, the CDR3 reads TGTGCCAGCAGTACCCGGGACAGAAGCTACAATGAGCAGTTCTTC.

CDR3 amino acids: CAIQKGQGNYGYTF. The CDR3 DNA reads as TGTGCCATCCAGAAGGGACAGGGGAACTATGGCTACACCTTC. The chain joins TRBV10-3 to TRBJ1-2, with 10 bases identical to TRBD1. The germline gives CDR1 ENHRY, CDR2 SYGVKD. The CDR3 is 14 amino acids. V gave up 8 bases and J gave up 2 bases; unmatched junction bases: 5.

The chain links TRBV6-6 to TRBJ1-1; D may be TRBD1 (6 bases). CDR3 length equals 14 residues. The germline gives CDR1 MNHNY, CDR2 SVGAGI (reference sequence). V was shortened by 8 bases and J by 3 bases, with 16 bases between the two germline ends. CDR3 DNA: TGTGCCAGCGACCCACTACAGGGATACACTGAAGCTTTCTTT. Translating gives CASDPLQGYTEAFF.

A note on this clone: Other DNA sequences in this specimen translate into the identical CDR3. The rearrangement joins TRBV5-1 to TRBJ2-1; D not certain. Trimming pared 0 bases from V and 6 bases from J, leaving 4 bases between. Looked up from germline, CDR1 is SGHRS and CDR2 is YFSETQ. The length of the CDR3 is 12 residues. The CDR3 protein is CASSLGSNEQFF. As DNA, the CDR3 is TGCGCCAGCAGCTTGGGGAGCAATGAGCAGTTCTTC.

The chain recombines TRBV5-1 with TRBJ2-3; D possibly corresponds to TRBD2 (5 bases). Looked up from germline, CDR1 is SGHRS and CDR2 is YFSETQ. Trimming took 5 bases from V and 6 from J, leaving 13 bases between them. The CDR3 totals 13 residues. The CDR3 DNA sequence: TGCGCCAGCAGAACGGACTGGGCGGATACGCAGTATTTT. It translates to CASRTDWADTQYF. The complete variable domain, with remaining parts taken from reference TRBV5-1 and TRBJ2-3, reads KAGVTQTPRYLIKTRGQQVTLSCSPISGHRSVSWYQQTPGQGLQFLFEYFSETQRNKGNFPGRFSGRQFSNSRSEMNVSTLELGDSALYLCASRTDWADTQYFGPGTRLTVL.

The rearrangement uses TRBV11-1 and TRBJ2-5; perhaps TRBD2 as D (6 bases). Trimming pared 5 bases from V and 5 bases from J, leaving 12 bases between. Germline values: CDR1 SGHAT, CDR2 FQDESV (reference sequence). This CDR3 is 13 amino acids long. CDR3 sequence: CASSQPGRETQYF. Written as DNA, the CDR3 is TGTGCCAGCAGCCAACCAGGGAGGGAGACCCAGTACTTC.

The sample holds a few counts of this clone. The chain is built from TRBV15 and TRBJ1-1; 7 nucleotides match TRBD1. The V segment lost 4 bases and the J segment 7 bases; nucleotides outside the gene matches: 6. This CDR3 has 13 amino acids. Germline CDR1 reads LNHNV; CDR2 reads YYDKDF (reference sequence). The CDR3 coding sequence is TGTGCCACCAGCACCTCGACAGGGCATGAAGCTTTCTTT. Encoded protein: CATSTSTGHEAFF. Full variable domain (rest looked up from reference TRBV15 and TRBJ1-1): DAMVIQNPRYQVTQFGKPVTLSCSQTLNHNVMYWYQQKSSQAPKLLFHYYDKDFNNEADTPDNFQSRRPNTSFCFLDIRSPGLGDTAMYLCATSTSTGHEAFFGQGTRLTVV.

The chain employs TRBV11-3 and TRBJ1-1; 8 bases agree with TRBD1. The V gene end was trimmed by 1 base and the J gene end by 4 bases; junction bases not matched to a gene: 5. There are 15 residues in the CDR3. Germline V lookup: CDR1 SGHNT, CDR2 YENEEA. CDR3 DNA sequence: TGTGCCAGCAGCTTAGGACAGGGGCCGGGCACTGAAGCTTTCTTT. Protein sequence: CASSLGQGPGTEAFF.

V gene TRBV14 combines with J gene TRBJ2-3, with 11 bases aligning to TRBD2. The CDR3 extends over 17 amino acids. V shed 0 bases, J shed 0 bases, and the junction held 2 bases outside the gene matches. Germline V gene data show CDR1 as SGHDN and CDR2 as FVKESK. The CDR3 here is CASSQDRLAGSTDTQYF. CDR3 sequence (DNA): TGTGCCAGCAGCCAAGATAGACTAGCGGGAAGCACAGATACGCAGTATTTT.

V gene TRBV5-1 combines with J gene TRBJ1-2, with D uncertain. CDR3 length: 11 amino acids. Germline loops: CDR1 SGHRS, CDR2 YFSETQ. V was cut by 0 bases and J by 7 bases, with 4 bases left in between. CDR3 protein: CASSLGAGYTF. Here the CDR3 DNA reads TGCGCCAGCAGCTTGGGCGCTGGCTACACCTTC. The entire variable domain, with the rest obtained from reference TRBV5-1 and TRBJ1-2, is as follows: KAGVTQTPRYLIKTRGQQVTLSCSPISGHRSVSWYQQTPGQGLQFLFEYFSETQRNKGNFPGRFSGRQFSNSRSEMNVSTLELGDSALYLCASSLGAGYTFGSGTRLTVV.

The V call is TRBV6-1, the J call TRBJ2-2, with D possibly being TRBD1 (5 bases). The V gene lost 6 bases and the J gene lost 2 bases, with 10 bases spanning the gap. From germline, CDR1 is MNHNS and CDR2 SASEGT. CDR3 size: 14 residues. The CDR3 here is CASSLDSNTGELFF. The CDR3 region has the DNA TGTGCCAGCAGCCTCGACAGTAACACCGGGGAGCTGTTTTTT.

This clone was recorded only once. The CDR3 DNA reads as TGTGCCAGCAGTGAAACGGGGGACTTAGGAGAGACCCAGTACTTC. Protein sequence: CASSETGDLGETQYF. The rearrangement uses TRBV2 and TRBJ2-5; D may be TRBD2 (6 bases). V shed 2 bases and J shed 4 bases, with 14 bases lying between them. CDR1 and CDR2 from the germline V gene are SNHLY and FYNNEI. CDR3 length equals 15 residues. The whole variable domain, remainder taken from reference TRBV2 and TRBJ2-5, is EPEVTQTPSHQVTQMGQEVILRCVPISNHLYFYWYRQILGQKVEFLVSFYNNEISEKSEIFDDQFSVERPDGSNFTLKIRSTKLEDSAMYFCASSETGDLGETQYFGPGTRLLVL.

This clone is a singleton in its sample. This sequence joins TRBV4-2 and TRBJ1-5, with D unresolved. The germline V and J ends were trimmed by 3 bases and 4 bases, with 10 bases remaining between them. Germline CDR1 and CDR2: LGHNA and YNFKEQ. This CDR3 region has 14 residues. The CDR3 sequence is CASSQAQKNQPQHF. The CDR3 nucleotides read TGTGCCAGCAGCCAGGCCCAGAAAAATCAGCCCCAGCATTTT.

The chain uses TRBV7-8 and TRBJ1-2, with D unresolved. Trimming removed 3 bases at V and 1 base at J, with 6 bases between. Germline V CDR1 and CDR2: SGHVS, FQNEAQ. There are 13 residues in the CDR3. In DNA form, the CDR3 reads TGTGCCAGCAGCTTGGAGGGTAACTATGGCTACACCTTC. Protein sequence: CASSLEGNYGYTF.